The 5 T cell receptor beta chains given below trace back to one sample, sequenced in a study of shared clonotypes between healthy human individuals. Clones were sequenced by immunoSEQ multiplex PCR, and TCRdb holds only the in-frame ones, with some missing. This table has around 2,000,000 clones, about 92% appearing once. CD8 cells regarded as naive lacked CD45RO, were positively chosen for CCR7, and omitted terminally differentiated effector memory CD45RA+ cells. The sample comprised naive CD8+ T cells from PBMCs. The origin of the receptors is a man aged 18 to 30 in good health. Some clones in this sample may be carry-over from other donors' samples.

The V gene is TRBV6-5, the J gene TRBJ2-1, with TRBD2 identical over 8 bases. There are 14 residues in the CDR3. The V gene end was trimmed by 11 bases and the J gene end by 8 bases; junction bases not matched to a gene: 14. Germline lookup yields CDR1 MNHEY and CDR2 SVGAGI. CDR3 amino acids: CALPRGKREYEQFF. In DNA form, the CDR3 reads TGTGCCCTACCCCGGGGGAAGCGGGAGTATGAGCAGTTCTTC.

The chain employs TRBV5-5 and TRBJ2-1; 9 bases line up with TRBD2. CDR3 size: 14 residues. After removal of 2 bases from V and 8 bases from J, the junction contained 5 bases not matched to a gene. Germline values: CDR1 SGHKS, CDR2 YYEKEE (reference sequence). The CDR3 DNA reads as TGTGCCAGCAGCTTTGCTAGCGGGGTCCATGAGCAGTTCTTC. It codes for CASSFASGVHEQFF.

CDR3 bases: TGCGCCAGCAGCCAGCAAGTAGCGGGAAGAGGCAATGAGCAGTTCTTC. This translates into CASSQQVAGRGNEQFF. The gene calls are TRBV4-1 and TRBJ2-1; 8 bases agree with TRBD2. The CDR3 has 16 residues. The germline V gene has CDR1 MGHRA and CDR2 YSYEKL. V lost 3 bases, J lost 6 bases, and 10 bases stayed unmatched.

The V and J genes are TRBV19 and TRBJ1-1; D is undetermined. The V end lost 10 bases, the J end lost 0 bases, and 6 bases lay between the germline ends. There are 11 residues in the CDR3. Germline CDR1 is LNHDA and CDR2 is SQIVND (reference sequence). CDR3 nucleotide sequence: TGTGCCACCCTCTTGAACACTGAAGCTTTCTTT. This encodes CATLLNTEAFF.

Here the CDR3 DNA reads TGTGCCAGCAGTTTCGTGGGGAGCAATGAGCAGTTCTTC. As protein: CASSFVGSNEQFF. V usage is TRBV27 and J usage is TRBJ2-1; the D gene is possibly TRBD2 (5 bases). Germline V gene data show CDR1 as MNHEY and CDR2 as SMNVEV (reference sequence). CDR3 size: 13 residues. V lost 3 bases and J 6 bases, leaving 9 bases between the germline ends.